The next 11 T cell receptor beta chains were all read from a single sample in a study of neurological immune-mediated disorders. Described time point: longitudinal time-point 1 (baseline). TCRdb ran MiXCR on the 5' RACE reads and lists one entry per CDR3 protein. The repertoire has tens of thousands of distinct CDR3 sequences, 9% to 10% of them found once; the top ten carry approximately 1.5%. The sample taken for sequencing was PBMCs. These receptors all come from a middle-aged woman in good health.

The rearrangement joins TRBV4-2 to TRBJ1-5; D is possibly TRBD1 (6 bases). V gave up 3 bases and J gave up 3 bases, with 18 bases separating them. The length of the CDR3 is 17 residues. The germline CDR1 and CDR2 sequences are LGHNA and YNFKEQ. The CDR3 DNA is TGTGCCAGCAGCCAGTCGTCCCGGACAGTCGTCAATCAGCCCCAGCATTTT. Its protein product is CASSQSSRTVVNQPQHF.

This clonotype was picked up many times. The rearrangement links TRBV10-2 to TRBJ2-3; 9 bases are a match to TRBD2. CDR1 is WSHSY, CDR2 SAAADI, per germline. This CDR3 is built from 16 residues. V lost 3 bases to trimming and J lost 5 bases; unmatched junction nucleotides: 9. CDR3 amino acids: CASSDPAGGPGDTQYF. DNA for the CDR3: TGCGCCAGCAGTGATCCAGCGGGGGGCCCGGGAGATACGCAGTATTTT.

Comments on this clonotype: A much larger clone differs by one base, so this may be a read error. V gene TRBV7-2 combines with J gene TRBJ2-3, with 8 bases matching TRBD2. This CDR3 contains 16 residues. Losses at the gene ends were 2 bases for V and 0 bases for J; bases not matched to a gene: 4. The germline CDR1 and CDR2 sequences are SGHTA and FQGNSA. CDR3 DNA sequence: TGTACCAGCAGCTTATTGGCTAGCGGGAGCACAGATACGCAGTATTTT. It specifies CTSSLLASGSTDTQYF.

This clonotype came up many times. The V gene is TRBV7-2, the J gene TRBJ2-1, with D perhaps assigned TRBD1 or TRBD2 (5 bases each). The germline CDR1 and CDR2 sequences are SGHTA and FQGNSA. V gave up 1 base and J gave up 8 bases, with 18 bases separating them. The CDR3 is 16 amino acids. Here the CDR3 DNA reads TGTGCCAGCAGCTTAGGGCCCATCGGGGCTCCCCATGAGCAGTTCTTC. Encoded protein: CASSLGPIGAPHEQFF.

The J gene is TRBJ2-2, the V gene TRBV7-3; unclear D gene. CDR3 length: 14 amino acids. Germline loops: CDR1 SGHTA, CDR2 FQGTGA. V lost 5 bases, J lost 4 bases, and 11 bases lay in between. The CDR3 loop is CASSTWESTGELFF. The CDR3 DNA reads TGTGCCAGCAGCACATGGGAATCCACCGGGGAGCTGTTTTTT.

In its sample, this clonotype was seen many times. Germline is not matched at one junction end, which may reflect a read error. The rearrangement links TRBV5-1 to TRBJ1-1; 8 bases are shared with TRBD1. Germline lookup yields CDR1 SGHRS and CDR2 YFSETQ. The CDR3 extends over 14 amino acids. The CDR3 reads CTSDQGAGGTEAFF. For the CDR3, the DNA is TGCACCAGCGACCAGGGGGCTGGGGGCACTGAAGCTTTCTTT.

In its sample, this clonotype was seen many times. This chain uses TRBV20-1 with TRBJ1-1, with a weak D call TRBD1 (5 bases). The germline V and J ends were trimmed by 3 bases and 0 bases, with 11 bases remaining between them. In germline, CDR1 is DFQATT, CDR2 SNEGSKA (reference sequence). This CDR3 has 14 residues. The CDR3 reads CSASDSSVNTEAFF. The CDR3 bases are TGCAGTGCTAGTGACAGCTCGGTGAACACTGAAGCTTTCTTT.

This clonotype was counted many times. The chain is built from TRBV20-1 and TRBJ2-7; D unresolved. CDR1 is DFQATT and CDR2 is SNEGSKA in the germline V gene (reference sequence). The CDR3 covers 14 residues. V was cut by 0 bases and J by 3 bases, with 12 bases left in between. CDR3 sequence: CSARDLRQNYEQYF. CDR3 nucleotide sequence: TGCAGTGCTAGAGATCTTAGGCAGAACTACGAGCAGTACTTC.

This clonotype was detected ten times or more. The chain is built from TRBV11-3 and TRBJ1-1; D call uncertain. Germline V lookup: CDR1 SGHNT, CDR2 YENEEA. This CDR3 contains 12 residues. The V gene lost 4 bases and the J gene lost 8 bases, with 11 bases spanning the gap. The CDR3 nucleotides are TGTGCCAGCAGCTACCGGACGGGCGAAGCTTTCTTT. It codes for CASSYRTGEAFF.

This clonotype was seen ten or more times. The chain carries TRBV9 and TRBJ2-3, with 15 bases lining up with TRBD2. V was pared by 3 bases and J by 5 bases, with 7 bases of the junction left unmatched. The CDR3 is 17 residues long. In germline, CDR1 is SGDLS, CDR2 YYNGEE. CDR3 coding DNA: TGTGCCAGCAGCGCCGGGACTAGCGGGGGGTATGGAGATACGCAGTATTTT. As protein: CASSAGTSGGYGDTQYF.

The sample holds many counts of this clonotype. The V call is TRBV10-3, the J call TRBJ1-3, with 7 nucleotides matching TRBD1. The length of the CDR3 is 15 residues. Germline V lookup: CDR1 ENHRY, CDR2 SYGVKD. Losses at the gene ends were 8 bases for V and 0 bases for J; bases not matched to a gene: 7. The CDR3 sequence is CAIRTGGNSGNTIYF. CDR3 in DNA: TGTGCCATCCGGACAGGCGGAAACTCTGGAAACACCATATATTTT.